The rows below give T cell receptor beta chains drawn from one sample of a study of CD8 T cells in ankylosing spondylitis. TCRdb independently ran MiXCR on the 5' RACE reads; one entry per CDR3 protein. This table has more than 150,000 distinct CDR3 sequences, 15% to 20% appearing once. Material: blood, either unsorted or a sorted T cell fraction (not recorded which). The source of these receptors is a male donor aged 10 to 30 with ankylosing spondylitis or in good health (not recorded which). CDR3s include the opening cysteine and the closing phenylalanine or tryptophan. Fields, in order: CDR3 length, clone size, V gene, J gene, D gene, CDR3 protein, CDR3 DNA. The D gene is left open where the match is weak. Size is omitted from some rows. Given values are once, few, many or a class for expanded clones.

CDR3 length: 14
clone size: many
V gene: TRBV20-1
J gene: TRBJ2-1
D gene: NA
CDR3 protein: CSARKVSSYNEQFF
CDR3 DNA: TGCAGTGCTAGAAAGGTCAGCTCCTACAATGAGCAGTTCTTC

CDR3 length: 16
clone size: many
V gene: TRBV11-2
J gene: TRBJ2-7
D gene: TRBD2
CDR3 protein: CASSLDQREGPYEQYF
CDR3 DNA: TGTGCCAGCAGCTTAGATCAGCGGGAGGGTCCCTACGAGCAGTACTTC

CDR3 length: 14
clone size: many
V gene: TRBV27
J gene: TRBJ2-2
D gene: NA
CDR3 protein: CASSLGQITGELFF
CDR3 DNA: TGTGCCAGCAGTTTAGGACAGATCACCGGGGAGCTGTTTTTT

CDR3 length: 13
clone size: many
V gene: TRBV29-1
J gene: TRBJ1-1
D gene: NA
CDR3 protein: CSVSLRINTEAFF
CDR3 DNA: TGCAGCGTGAGCCTTAGGATTAACACTGAAGCTTTCTTT

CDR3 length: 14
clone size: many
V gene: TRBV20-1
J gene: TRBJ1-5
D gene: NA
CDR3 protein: CSARDFSPNQPQHF
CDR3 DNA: TGCAGTGCTAGAGATTTTTCCCCCAATCAGCCCCAGCATTTT

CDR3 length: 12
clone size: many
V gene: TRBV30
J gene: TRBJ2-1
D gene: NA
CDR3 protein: CAWKWGAIEQFF
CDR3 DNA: TGTGCCTGGAAATGGGGGGCTATCGAGCAGTTCTTC

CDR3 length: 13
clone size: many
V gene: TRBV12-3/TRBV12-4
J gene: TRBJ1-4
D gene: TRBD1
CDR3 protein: CASRQGGVEKLFF
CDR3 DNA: TGTGCCAGCCGACAGGGCGGGGTTGAAAAACTGTTTTTT

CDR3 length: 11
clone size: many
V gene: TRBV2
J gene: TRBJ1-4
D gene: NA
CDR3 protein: CASSGQEKLFF
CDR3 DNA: TGTGCCAGCAGTGGACAGGAAAAACTGTTTTTT

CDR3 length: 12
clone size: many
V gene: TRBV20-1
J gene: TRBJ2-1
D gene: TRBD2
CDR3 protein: CSGNSGNNEQFF
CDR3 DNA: TGCAGTGGTAATAGCGGGAACAATGAGCAGTTCTTC

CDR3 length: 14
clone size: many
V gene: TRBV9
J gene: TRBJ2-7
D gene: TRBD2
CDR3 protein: CASSVEGTTYEQYF
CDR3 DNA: TGTGCCAGCAGCGTAGAAGGGACTACCTACGAGCAGTACTTC

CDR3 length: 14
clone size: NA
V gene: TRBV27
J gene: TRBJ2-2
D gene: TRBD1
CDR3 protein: CASSRTGITGELFF
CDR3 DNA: TGTGCCAGCAGTAGGACAGGGATCACCGGGGAGCTGTTTTTT

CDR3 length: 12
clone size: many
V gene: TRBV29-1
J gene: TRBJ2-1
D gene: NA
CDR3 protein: CSVDLVGDEQFF
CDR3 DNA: TGCAGCGTTGACCTGGTTGGCGATGAGCAGTTCTTC

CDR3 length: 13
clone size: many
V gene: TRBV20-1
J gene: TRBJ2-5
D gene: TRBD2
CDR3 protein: CSAPGLAGETQYF
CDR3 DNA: TGCAGTGCTCCAGGACTAGCGGGAGAGACCCAGTACTTC

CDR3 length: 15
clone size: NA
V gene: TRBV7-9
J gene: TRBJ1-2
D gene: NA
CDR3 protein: CASSLLSQGRYGYTF
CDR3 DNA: TGTGCCAGCAGCCTGCTCTCACAGGGACGGTATGGCTACACCTTC

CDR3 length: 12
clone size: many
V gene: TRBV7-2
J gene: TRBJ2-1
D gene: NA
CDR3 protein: CASSLDTNEQFF
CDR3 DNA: TGTGCCAGCAGCTTAGATACGAATGAGCAGTTCTTC

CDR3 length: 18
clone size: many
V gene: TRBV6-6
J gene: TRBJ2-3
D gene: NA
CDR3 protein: CASSYSLSGSSSTDTQYF
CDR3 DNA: TGTGCCAGCAGTTACTCGTTATCGGGAAGTAGTAGCACAGATACGCAGTATTTT

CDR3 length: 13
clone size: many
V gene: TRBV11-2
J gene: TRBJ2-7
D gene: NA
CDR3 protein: CASSLDRAEEQYF
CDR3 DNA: TGTGCCAGCAGCTTAGATCGGGCGGAGGAGCAGTACTTC

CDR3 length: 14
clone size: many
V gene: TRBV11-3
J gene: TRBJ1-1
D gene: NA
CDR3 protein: CASSFGGQDTEAFF
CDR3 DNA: TGTGCCAGCAGCTTTGGGGGTCAGGACACTGAAGCTTTCTTT

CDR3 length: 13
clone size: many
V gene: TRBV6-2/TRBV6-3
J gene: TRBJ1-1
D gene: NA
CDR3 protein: CASSYGRTTEAFF
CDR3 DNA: TGTGCCAGCAGTTACGGGCGGACAACTGAAGCTTTCTTT

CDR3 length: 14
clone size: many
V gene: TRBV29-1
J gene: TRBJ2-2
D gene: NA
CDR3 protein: CSVGRDVNTGELFF
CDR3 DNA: TGCAGCGTAGGAAGGGACGTGAACACCGGGGAGCTGTTTTTT

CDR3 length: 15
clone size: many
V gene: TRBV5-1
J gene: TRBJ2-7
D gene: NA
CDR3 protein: CASSPGRESSYEQYF
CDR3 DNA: TGCGCCAGCAGCCCCGGCAGGGAAAGCTCCTACGAGCAGTACTTC

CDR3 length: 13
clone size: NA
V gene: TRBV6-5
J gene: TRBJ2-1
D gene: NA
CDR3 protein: CASSYSISNEQFF
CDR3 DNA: TGTGCCAGCAGTTACTCGATCAGCAATGAGCAGTTCTTC

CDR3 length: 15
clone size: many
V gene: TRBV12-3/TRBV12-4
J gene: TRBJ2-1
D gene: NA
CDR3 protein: CASRRAVSSYNEQFF
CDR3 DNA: TGTGCCAGCCGTCGAGCGGTTAGCTCCTACAATGAGCAGTTCTTC

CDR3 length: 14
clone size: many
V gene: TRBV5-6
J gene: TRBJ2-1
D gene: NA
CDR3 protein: CASSLAPRENEQFF
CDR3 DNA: TGTGCCAGCAGCTTGGCCCCCAGGGAGAATGAGCAGTTCTTC

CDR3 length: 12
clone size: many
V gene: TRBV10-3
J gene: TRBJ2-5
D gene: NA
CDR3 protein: CATSPEEETQYF
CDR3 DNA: TGTGCCACCTCTCCTGAGGAAGAGACCCAGTACTTC

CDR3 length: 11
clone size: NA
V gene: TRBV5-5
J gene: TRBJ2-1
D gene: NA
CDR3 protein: CASSLSQGKVF
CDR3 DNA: TGTGCCAGCAGCTTGTCACAGGGAAAGGTCTTC

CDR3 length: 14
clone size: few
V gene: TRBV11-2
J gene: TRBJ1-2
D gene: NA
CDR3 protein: CASSLNRRDYGYTF
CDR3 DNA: TGTGCCAGCAGCTTAAACAGGAGGGACTATGGCTACACCTTC

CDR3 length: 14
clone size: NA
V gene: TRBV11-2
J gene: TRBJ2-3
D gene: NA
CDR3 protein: CASTGSGSTDTQYF
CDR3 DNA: TGTGCCAGCACCGGCAGCGGGTCCACAGATACGCAGTATTTT

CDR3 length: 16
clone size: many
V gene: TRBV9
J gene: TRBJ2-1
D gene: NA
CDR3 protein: CASSARREGSYNEQFF
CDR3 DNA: TGTGCCAGCAGCGCCAGACGTGAGGGCTCCTACAATGAGCAGTTCTTC

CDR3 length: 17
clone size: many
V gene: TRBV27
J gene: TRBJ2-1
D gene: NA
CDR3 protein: CASSLPLNSGSYNEQFF
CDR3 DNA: TGTGCCAGCAGTTTACCCCTAAATAGCGGATCCTACAATGAGCAGTTCTTC

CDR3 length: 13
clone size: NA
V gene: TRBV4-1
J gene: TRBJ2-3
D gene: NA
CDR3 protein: CASSQLPTDTQYF
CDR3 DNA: TGCGCCAGCAGCCAACTCCCAACAGATACGCAGTATTTT

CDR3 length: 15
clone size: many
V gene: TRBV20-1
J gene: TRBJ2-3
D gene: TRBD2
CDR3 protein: CSAPGLAGVLDTQYF
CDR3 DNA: TGCAGTGCCCCGGGACTAGCGGGAGTTTTAGATACGCAGTATTTT

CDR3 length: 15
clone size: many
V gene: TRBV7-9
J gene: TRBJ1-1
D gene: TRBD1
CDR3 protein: CASSSTQTGTGVVFF
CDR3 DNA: TGTGCCAGCAGCTCAACACAAACTGGGACAGGGGTAGTTTTCTTT

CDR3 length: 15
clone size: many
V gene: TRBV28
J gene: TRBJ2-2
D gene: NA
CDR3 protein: CASTSGAANTGELFF
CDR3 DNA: TGTGCCAGCACCTCGGGGGCCGCGAACACCGGGGAGCTGTTTTTT

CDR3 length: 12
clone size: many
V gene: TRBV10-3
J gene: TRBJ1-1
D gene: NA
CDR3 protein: CAISGVAGEAFF
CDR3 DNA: TGTGCCATCAGTGGGGTGGCGGGAGAAGCTTTCTTT

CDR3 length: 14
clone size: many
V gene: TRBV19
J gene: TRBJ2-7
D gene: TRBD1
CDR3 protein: CASSTRTGYYEQYF
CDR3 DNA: TGTGCCAGTAGTACCAGGACAGGGTACTACGAGCAGTACTTC

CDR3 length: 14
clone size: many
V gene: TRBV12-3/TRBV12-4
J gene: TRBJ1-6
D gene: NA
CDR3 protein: CASSPLGLFSPLHF
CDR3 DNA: TGTGCCAGCAGTCCCCTAGGCCTTTTCTCACCCCTCCACTTT

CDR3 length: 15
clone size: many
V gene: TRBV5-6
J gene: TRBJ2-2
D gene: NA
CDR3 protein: CASSPDATNTGELFF
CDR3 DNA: TGTGCCAGCAGCCCCGATGCAACGAACACCGGGGAGCTGTTTTTT

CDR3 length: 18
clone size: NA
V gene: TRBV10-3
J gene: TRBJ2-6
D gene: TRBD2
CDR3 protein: CAISLPGSSGPGANVLTF
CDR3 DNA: TGTGCCATCAGCCTACCAGGTTCTAGCGGGCCTGGGGCCAACGTCCTGACTTTC

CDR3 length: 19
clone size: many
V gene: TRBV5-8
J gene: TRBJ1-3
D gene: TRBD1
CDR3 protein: CASSLEVRGTVISGNTIYF
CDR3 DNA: TGTGCCAGCAGCTTGGAAGTGAGGGGGACAGTCATCTCTGGAAACACCATATATTTT